The clone carrying this T cell receptor beta chain was found once. This specimen comes from a study of blood T cell repertoires in COVID-19. In the study overall: The cDNA or gDNA used as material had been derived from T cells, B-cell-depleted T cells, or PBMCs.

Germline assignment: CDR1 SGHRS and CDR2 YFSETQ. The CDR3 extends over 13 amino acids. The V and J ends lost 4 bases and 6 bases, in that order; junction bases with no gene match: 5. The age range of participants was roughly 18 to 90 years, with residence in about 25 US areas. Participant-reported clinical history was the basis for cohort assignment. Original data processing: Researchers report that nucleated cell counts were estimated from reference gene primer amplification. TCRdb's table, derived via immunoSEQ multiplex PCR, lists solely in-frame clones and lacks some. D and trimming were read from the DNA, whereas the V and J calls and clone size are those reported in that table. The table shows a few hundred thousand clones, with 65% to 90% occurring only once.

The sequenced material came from PBMCs or T cells enriched from blood (not recorded which). V usage is TRBV5-1 and J usage is TRBJ2-7; 9 nucleotides agree with TRBD1. The TCR comes from a woman younger than 35 who had recovered from COVID-19. The chain's CDR3 is CASSRGQGGEQYF. The DNA of the CDR3 is TGCGCCAGCAGCCGGGGACAGGGTGGCGAGCAGTACTTC. Combining the CDR3 with reference TRBV5-1 and TRBJ2-7 gives the whole variable domain KAGVTQTPRYLIKTRGQQVTLSCSPISGHRSVSWYQQTPGQGLQFLFEYFSETQRNKGNFPGRFSGRQFSNSRSEMNVSTLELGDSALYLCASSRGQGGEQYFGPGTRLTVT.